This record looks at one T cell receptor (beta chain) sequence and its context. The antigen remains unidentified. The junction had 16 bases not matched to a gene; V was cut back by 0 bases and J by 4 bases. In germline, CDR1 is GTSNPN, CDR2 SVGIG (reference sequence). This CDR3 is 18 amino acids long. The data were taken from a study of PD-1 blockade in mismatch repair-deficient tumors. The study, taken as a whole, reports: Tumor-resident clones, often absent from pretreatment blood, expanded after pembrolizumab and then contracted.

Clones were sequenced by immunoSEQ multiplex PCR, and TCRdb holds only the in-frame ones, with some missing. The table has 85,000 to 130,000 clones, under 90% seen once. This chain links TRBV30 with TRBJ2-3; 7 bases match TRBD2. The sequence was collected from an adult with mismatch repair-deficient cancer. The sample here was peripheral blood, taken 36 weeks after starting pembrolizumab. Here the CDR3 reads CAWSVGAGLPGDADTQYF. In DNA form, the CDR3 reads TGTGCCTGGAGTGTCGGAGCGGGACTACCGGGGGACGCAGATACGCAGTATTTT. Together with reference TRBV30 and TRBJ2-3, the CDR3 gives the full variable domain: SQTIHQWPATLVQPVGSPLSLECTVEGTSNPNLYWYRQAAGRGLQLLFYSVGIGQISSEVPQNLSASRPQDRQFILSSKKLLLSDSGFYLCAWSVGAGLPGDADTQYFGPGTRLTVL.